This T cell receptor beta chain was sequenced for a study of human T cells and chemical hapten exposure (dated by TCRdb to about 2021). With regard to the full study: For sensitization, 2% DPC in acetone was applied to an approximately 2 cm by approximately 2 cm area of upper inner arm skin. Patch tests used Finn chambers with 0.01% DPC on the upper back, scored after 6 days by International Contact Dermatitis Research Group standards. Patients additionally received weekly therapeutic DPC doses to the scalp throughout the approximately 25-week study period. Blood was sampled from patients pre-sensitization (week 0) and at 2, 6 and about 24 weeks after DPC sensitization. Libraries were combined into a pool for sequencing, and differences in TCR yield between samples came mainly from small differences in library volumes within the pool. Approximately 30 alopecia patients provided blood for TCR sequencing at one to four time points (pre-sensitization, 2, 6 and 24 weeks). Most of the patients in the cohort were female, and the cohort covered alopecia areata with under or over 50% scalp involvement, alopecia totalis and alopecia universalis. In alopecia patients, the study followed how the peripheral blood TCR repertoire changed in vivo over primary and secondary sensitization to diphenylcyclopropenone (DPC), a hapten.

This clonotype was counted a few times. Its antigen specificity is not known. No much larger clonotype is one base removed from it; base qualities were not supplied. The germline V gene provides CDR1 KGHDR and CDR2 SFDVKD. Reading from cysteine to phenylalanine, the CDR3 counts 16 amino acids. Only CDR3 DNA remains: 48 bases, in frame from the first base. V and J are truncated by 5 bases and 1 base respectively, leaving an intervening sequence of 14 bases. The time point label on this specimen signifies: pre-sensitization, week 0. The treatment or condition tag for this specimen amounts to: therapeutic diphenylcyclopropenone sensitization with weekly scalp DPC. Blood at each patch-test visit was drawn before the patch test was applied. Patients were considered eligible if aged 18 to 70, diagnosed with alopecia and deemed suitable for DPC therapy, and patients were excluded if pregnant. Total RNA was isolated from unfractionated whole blood collected in Tempus Blood RNA tubes.

Broad study findings and their caveats: No change with DPC sensitization was found in the number of TCRs above 1 in 1000 frequency, and no evidence of global repertoire structure alterations was found. After repeated subsampling, changes were observed in the strength of the expansion versus patch-test correlation and in the threshold at which the correlation became significant. Significantly more large CDR3 similarity clusters were formed by expanded TCRs than by pre-sensitization or healthy control sets, consistent with antigen-driven responses. A positive correlation was found between the number of PT1 expanded TCRs and patch test score, with significance reached at thresholds 8, 16 and 32 but not 4. Because every patient had alopecia, a presumed autoimmune disease, the patients' immune response might differ from that of healthy individuals.

Receptors were amplified or captured by RACE. The instrument was a NextSeq 500. During library preparation, unique molecular identifiers were attached to individual cDNA molecules so that TCRs could be counted in a quantitative, reproducible way. From each blood RNA sample, both TCR alpha and TCR beta chains were sequenced. As for the authors' bioinformatics: A median of roughly 100,000 TCRs per sample was observed, with a range of about 23,224 to 700,000. The Decombinator software suite was used to annotate V, J and CDR3 in the TCR reads. Every sample was subsampled to the same number of TCRs (28,000) for the PS versus PT1 abundance plots. Expanded TCRs were defined as absent before sensitization and observed at least eight times at the 2-week time point. TCRdb redid the processing of the public reads, applying fastp at Q25 and MiXCR, and retained in-frame beta chains. Entries that share a CDR3 protein sequence are merged under the most common genes and DNA. These V and J calls rely on TCRdb rather than the paper's analysis. For this sample the table gives 250,000 or so distinct CDR3 sequences, of which around 9.3% were detected only once. The ten largest clones capture approximately 2.2% of the sample.

This receptor was identified in a woman between 40 and 50 years old with alopecia areata. Some clones in this sample may be carry-over from other donors' samples. The input for sequencing was whole blood, taken in connection with sensitization to the hapten diphenylcyclopropenone (DPC). The sequence links TRBV24-1 to TRBJ2-1, with the D gene possibly TRBD1 or TRBD2, each one fitting 5 bases. Read as DNA, the sequence is TGTGCCACCAGTGGGGTTGGGGGAGTATCCTACAATGAGCAGTTCTTC. Its translation is CATSGVGGVSYNEQFF.